A selection of T cell receptor beta chains follows, all from one sample in a study of blood T cell repertoires in COVID-19. Repertoires were generated with immunoSEQ multiplex PCR, while TCRdb's copy carries only in-frame clones and drops some. The sample lists 90,000 to 120,000 clones; 85% to 95% were seen once. The specimen sequenced was peripheral blood. All receptors come from a woman aged 25 to 45 with acute or convalescent COVID-19. CDR3s include the opening cysteine and the closing phenylalanine or tryptophan. The D gene is left open where the match is weak. Not every row has a clone size; where given, it reads once, few, many or a size class.

V gene: TRBV19
D gene: TRBD1
clone size: -
J gene: TRBJ1-2
CDR3 DNA: TGTGCCAGTAGTAGCCGGGACAGGCATAACTATGGCTACACCTTC
CDR3 protein: CASSSRDRHNYGYTF

V gene: TRBV7-3
D gene: -
clone size: -
J gene: TRBJ1-1
CDR3 DNA: TGTGCCAGCAGCCCCGTGGCGGGGGCGCATGTAGTTGAAGCTTTCTTT
CDR3 protein: CASSPVAGAHVVEAFF

V gene: TRBV28
D gene: -
clone size: -
J gene: TRBJ1-2
CDR3 DNA: TGTGCCAGCAGTCCACAGGGAGTCTATGGCTACACCTTC
CDR3 protein: CASSPQGVYGYTF

V gene: TRBV9
D gene: TRBD2
clone size: -
J gene: TRBJ2-2
CDR3 DNA: TGTGCCAGCGGCGGGAGGGGGAACACCGGGGAGCTGTTTTTT
CDR3 protein: CASGGRGNTGELFF

V gene: TRBV15
D gene: -
clone size: -
J gene: TRBJ1-2
CDR3 DNA: TGTGCCACCAGCAGAGATTTGGTCAGGGGACGTGGCTACACCTTC
CDR3 protein: CATSRDLVRGRGYTF

V gene: TRBV7-3
D gene: -
clone size: -
J gene: TRBJ2-7
CDR3 DNA: TGTGCCAGCAGCCCACCCGGCCGGAGCAAGCAGTACTTC
CDR3 protein: CASSPPGRSKQYF

V gene: TRBV19
D gene: -
clone size: -
J gene: TRBJ1-1
CDR3 DNA: TGTGCCAGTAGTATCGGGACACTGAACACTGAAGCTTTCTTT
CDR3 protein: CASSIGTLNTEAFF

V gene: TRBV10-3
D gene: -
clone size: -
J gene: TRBJ1-2
CDR3 DNA: TGTGCCATCAGTGAGTCGGAGGAGTCTAACTATGGCTACACCTTC
CDR3 protein: CAISESEESNYGYTF

V gene: TRBV5-8
D gene: TRBD1
clone size: -
J gene: TRBJ2-4
CDR3 DNA: TGTGCCAGCCACGGGGACAGGAAAAACATTCAGTACTTC
CDR3 protein: CASHGDRKNIQYF

V gene: TRBV9
D gene: -
clone size: -
J gene: TRBJ2-1
CDR3 DNA: TGTGCCAGCAGCGTAGTTTCAGCCTACAATGAGCAGTTCTTC
CDR3 protein: CASSVVSAYNEQFF

V gene: TRBV4-2
D gene: -
clone size: -
J gene: TRBJ1-5
CDR3 DNA: TGTGCCAGCAGCCAAGCCATGAGCAATCAGCCCCAGCATTTT
CDR3 protein: CASSQAMSNQPQHF

V gene: TRBV7-2
D gene: TRBD1
clone size: -
J gene: TRBJ1-4
CDR3 DNA: TGTGCCAGCAGCTTTGGACAGGGAACAACTAATGAAAAACTGTTTTTT
CDR3 protein: CASSFGQGTTNEKLFF

V gene: TRBV12-3/TRBV12-4
D gene: -
clone size: -
J gene: TRBJ1-5
CDR3 DNA: TGTGCCAGCAGTTTTCCCCCAGGGCCCCAGCATTTT
CDR3 protein: CASSFPPGPQHF

V gene: TRBV30
D gene: TRBD1
clone size: few
J gene: TRBJ1-2
CDR3 DNA: TGTGCCTGGGCAGGGGGCTGGGATGGCTACACCTTC
CDR3 protein: CAWAGGWDGYTF

V gene: TRBV27
D gene: TRBD2
clone size: -
J gene: TRBJ2-7
CDR3 DNA: TGTGCCAGCGGAGTACAAAGCGGGGTAAAATTCTACGAGCAGTACTTC
CDR3 protein: CASGVQSGVKFYEQYF

V gene: TRBV27
D gene: -
clone size: -
J gene: TRBJ1-4
CDR3 DNA: TGTGCCAGCAGTTATCGCGGGGAGGGAAAACTGTTTTTT
CDR3 protein: CASSYRGEGKLFF

V gene: TRBV5-5
D gene: -
clone size: -
J gene: TRBJ1-1
CDR3 DNA: TGTGCCAGCAGCTTGCGACGGGGGGAGGTTGGAGCTTTCTTT
CDR3 protein: CASSLRRGEVGAFF

V gene: TRBV5-4
D gene: TRBD2
clone size: -
J gene: TRBJ2-3
CDR3 DNA: TGTGCCAGCAGCTTGGATTTGTCTAGCGGGGGGCCGCAGTATTTT
CDR3 protein: CASSLDLSSGGPQYF

V gene: TRBV30
D gene: -
clone size: -
J gene: TRBJ1-5
CDR3 DNA: TGTGCCTGGAGTGTAAGAGAGAATCAGCCCCAGCATTTT
CDR3 protein: CAWSVRENQPQHF

V gene: TRBV28
D gene: TRBD1
clone size: -
J gene: TRBJ1-1
CDR3 DNA: TGTGCCAGCAGACACCGACAGGGGATGAACACTGAAGCTTTCTTT
CDR3 protein: CASRHRQGMNTEAFF

V gene: TRBV5-1
D gene: -
clone size: -
J gene: TRBJ2-7
CDR3 DNA: TGCGCCAGCAGTGGAGAGGGCTTCGGAGAGCAGTACTTC
CDR3 protein: CASSGEGFGEQYF

V gene: TRBV5-4
D gene: TRBD2
clone size: -
J gene: TRBJ2-7
CDR3 DNA: TGTGCCAGCAGCTTTGGACTAGCGGGACGACAACCTTACGAGCAGTACTTC
CDR3 protein: CASSFGLAGRQPYEQYF

V gene: TRBV5-1
D gene: TRBD1
clone size: -
J gene: TRBJ1-1
CDR3 DNA: TGCGCCAGCAGCTGGGGACAGGGGGCGAGGATCACTGAAGCTTTCTTT
CDR3 protein: CASSWGQGARITEAFF

V gene: TRBV18
D gene: TRBD1
clone size: once
J gene: TRBJ1-3
CDR3 DNA: TGTGCCAGCTCACCACGGGCACAGGGGACTGGAAACACCATATATTTT
CDR3 protein: CASSPRAQGTGNTIYF

V gene: TRBV7-9
D gene: TRBD1
clone size: -
J gene: TRBJ1-2
CDR3 DNA: TGTGCCAGCAGCTTGCGGGACAGCCATGGCTACACCTTC
CDR3 protein: CASSLRDSHGYTF

V gene: TRBV5-5
D gene: TRBD1
clone size: once
J gene: TRBJ1-2
CDR3 DNA: TGTGCCAGCAGTTTTGACAGGGCTGCTGCCTATGGCTACACCTTC
CDR3 protein: CASSFDRAAAYGYTF

V gene: TRBV7-3
D gene: -
clone size: -
J gene: TRBJ1-1
CDR3 DNA: TGTGCCAGCAGCACCGACGACACCCCGGGGACTGAAGCTTTCTTT
CDR3 protein: CASSTDDTPGTEAFF